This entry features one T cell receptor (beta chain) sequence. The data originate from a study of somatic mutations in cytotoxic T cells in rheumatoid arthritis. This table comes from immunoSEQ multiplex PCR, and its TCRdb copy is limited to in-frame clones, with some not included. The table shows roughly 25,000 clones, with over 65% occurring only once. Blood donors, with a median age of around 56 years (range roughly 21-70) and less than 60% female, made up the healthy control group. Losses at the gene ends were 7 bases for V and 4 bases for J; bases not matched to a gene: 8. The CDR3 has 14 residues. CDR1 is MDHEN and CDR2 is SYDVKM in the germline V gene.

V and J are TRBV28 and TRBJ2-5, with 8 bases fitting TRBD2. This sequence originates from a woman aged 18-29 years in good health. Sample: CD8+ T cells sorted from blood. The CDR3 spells CASIPAGVGETQYF. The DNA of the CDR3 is TGTGCCAGCATCCCAGCGGGGGTGGGAGAGACCCAGTACTTC.